One TCR beta chain is described in this entry. This clonotype was observed a few times. It has no known antigen specificity. Base qualities are not recorded, but no much larger clone differs from it by a single base. Libraries were constructed by UMI-ligation and nested PCR. Four rounds of PCR, run with the SP2 primer together with nested alpha and beta constant region primers, were used to amplify the ligated cDNA. For the blood and skin samples, reverse transcription of TCR RNA was done with SuperScript IV along with alpha and beta constant region primers. T4 RNA ligase 1 was used to ligate an oligonucleotide containing the Illumina SP2 primer and a UMI to the 3' end of the cDNA. The 12-nucleotide UMI was composed of two random hexamers separated by an eight-base spacer, which was included to prevent hairpin formation. From the second PCR onward, the TCR alpha and beta chain libraries were handled separately, and dual indexing was used for multiplexing. After pooling, the indexed libraries were analyzed by capillary electrophoresis and sequenced on either an Illumina MiSeq or NextSeq. Libraries were spiked with PhiX DNA at 5-7% so that base diversity was increased and cluster recognition was improved. In the authors' own workflow: UMIs were extracted from read 2 by Demultiplexor and combined with the TCR sequence from read 1, and reads were split according to sample indices. V and J genes and V-J junctions were identified by Decombinator, which gave every TCR a five-part identifier that included V and J deletions. Collapsinator used UMIs to correct sequencing errors and PCR amplification heterogeneity, producing a UMI-based abundance for each TCR. CDR3Translator turned identifiers into nucleotide sequence, translated that sequence into amino acids, and pulled out CDR3 regions based on terminal motifs. Error-corrected counts of alpha and beta TCRs from blood and skin were compared after being normalized to the amount of input RNA. In-frame beta chains were kept once TCRdb had trimmed the public reads at Q25 with fastp and called clones with MiXCR. One record per CDR3 amino acid sequence lists the most common genes and DNA. For this entry, the V and J calls and clone size follow TCRdb and not the study's own pipeline. This sample has 35,000 to 40,000 distinct CDR3 sequences in its table, and roughly 11% of those were observed once. The ten largest clones take up about 4% of the sample.

This entry comes from a study of naive and memory T cell subsets (TCRdb year 2017). Some background on the complete study: The figure summarizing the skin biopsy and whole blood samples listed about ten blood donors, 7 tuberculin skin test biopsies and 3 saline control biopsies. Skin biopsies were collected from tuberculin skin test sites or from saline-injected control sites and were processed for RNA extraction as previously described. Usually PCR2 was run as a SYBR Green qPCR and stopped at a set threshold, although low-input samples could use end-point PCR (approximately 6 cycles) instead.

In light of the paper, this sample's treatment or condition label describes: skin biopsy from PPD injection site in Mantoux-positive individual. Using 3' ligation of a UMI-containing oligonucleotide to TCR cDNA, the study laid out a robust and sensitive protocol to amplify, sequence and analyze TCRs. In individuals with a positive Mantoux test, tuberculin skin test biopsies were taken from sites that had been injected with PPD. Total RNA, without cell sorting, was DNase treated with RQ1 DNase before reverse transcription, targeting about 1 to 1,100 ng input. Libraries were prepared from skin biopsies and whole blood to test how robust the pipeline was in samples where T cells are a minority population. V is shortened by 2 bases, J by 0 bases, and the region joining them spans 11 bases. The CDR3 holds 15 amino acids from the cysteine to the phenylalanine. Only CDR3 DNA remains: 45 bases, in frame from the first base. CDR1 and CDR2 are drawn from the germline V gene: SGHVS, FQNEAQ.

On the study overall, not on this receptor specifically: Skin biopsy collection and RNA processing details were not given in the paper but referenced to earlier studies. TCR sequences were reportedly obtained from both types of skin biopsy, with many more TCRs found at tuberculin skin test sites. Higher TCR numbers at tuberculin skin test sites were interpreted as T cell infiltration of a delayed type IV hypersensitivity reaction. The RNA-based method was acknowledged to be potentially sensitive to changes in TCR transcripts with T cell activation and differentiation.

This clonotype originated in an adult in good health. The sequencing here drew on skin, taken from a tuberculin skin test site. The V gene is TRBV7-8 and the J gene is TRBJ2-7; the best D guess is TRBD2, with 6 bases matching. The CDR3 protein sequence reads: CASSLSPGSSYEQYF. The nucleotide sequence reads as follows: TGTGCCAGCAGCTTAAGTCCCGGGAGCTCCTACGAGCAGTACTTC. With the rest looked up from the reference TRBV7-8 and TRBJ2-7 genes rather than sequenced, the full variable domain is GAGVSQSPRYKVAKRGQDVALRCDPISGHVSLFWYQQALGQGPEFLTYFQNEAQLDKSGLPSDRFFAERPEGSVSTLKIQRTQQEDSAVYLCASSLSPGSSYEQYFGPGTRLTVT.